This T cell receptor (beta chain) was sequenced for a study of T cell repertoires in cytomegalovirus infection. About this clonotype itself: Its antigen is undetermined.

Study outcomes and limitations: Adding up the frequency of public TCR beta families identified people who carried CMV plus the relevant HLA.

MiXCR, applied by TCRdb to the reads, yields one record per CDR3 protein. This table has around 550,000 distinct CDR3 sequences, around a quarter appearing once. The V gene end was trimmed by 5 bases and the J gene end by 4 bases; junction bases not matched to a gene: 20. Germline V lookup: CDR1 MNHEY, CDR2 SVGEGT. The CDR3 extends over 19 amino acids. The rearrangement uses TRBV6-2 or TRBV6-3 and TRBJ2-5; 9 positions agree with TRBD1. The sample comprised PBMCs. The source is a human donor in good health (CMV status not recorded). Some clones in this sample may be carry-over from other donors' samples. Here the CDR3 reads CASSPITTGQGRRGETQYF. The CDR3, as DNA: TGTGCCAGCAGTCCAATTACAACGGGACAGGGCCGAAGAGGAGAGACCCAGTACTTC.